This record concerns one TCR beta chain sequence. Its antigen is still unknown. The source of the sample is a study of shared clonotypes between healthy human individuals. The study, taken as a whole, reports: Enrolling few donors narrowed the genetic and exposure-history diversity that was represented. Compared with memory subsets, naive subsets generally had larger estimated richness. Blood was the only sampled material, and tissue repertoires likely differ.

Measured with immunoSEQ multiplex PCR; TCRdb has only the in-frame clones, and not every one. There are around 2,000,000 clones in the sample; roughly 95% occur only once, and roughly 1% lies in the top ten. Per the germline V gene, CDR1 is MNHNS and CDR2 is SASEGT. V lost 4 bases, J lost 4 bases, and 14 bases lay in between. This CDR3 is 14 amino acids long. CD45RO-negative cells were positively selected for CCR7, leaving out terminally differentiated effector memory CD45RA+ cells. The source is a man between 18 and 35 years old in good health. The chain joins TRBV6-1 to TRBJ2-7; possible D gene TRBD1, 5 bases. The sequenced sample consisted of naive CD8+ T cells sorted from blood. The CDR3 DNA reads TGTGCCAGCAGTGCCTCGGACATGGGATACGAGCAGTACTTC. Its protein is CASSASDMGYEQYF.